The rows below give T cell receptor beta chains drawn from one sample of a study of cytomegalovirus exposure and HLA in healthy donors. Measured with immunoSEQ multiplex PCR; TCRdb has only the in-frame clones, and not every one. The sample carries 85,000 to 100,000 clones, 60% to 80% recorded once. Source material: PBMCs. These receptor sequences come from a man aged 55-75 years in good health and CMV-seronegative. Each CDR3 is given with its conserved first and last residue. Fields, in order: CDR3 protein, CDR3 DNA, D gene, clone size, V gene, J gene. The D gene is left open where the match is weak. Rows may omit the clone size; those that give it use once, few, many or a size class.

CASSEDLGANEKLFF	TGTGCCAGCAGTGAGGATCTGGGGGCAAATGAAAAACTGTTTTTT	-	few	TRBV2	TRBJ1-4
CASSRLAGEGYNEQFF	TGTGCCAGCAGCCGACTAGCGGGGGAGGGGTACAATGAGCAGTTCTTC	TRBD2	-	TRBV7-9	TRBJ2-1
CASSERDRGTGIQETQYF	TGTGCCAGCAGCGAACGGGACAGGGGAACGGGTATCCAAGAGACCCAGTACTTC	TRBD1	-	TRBV11-2	TRBJ2-5
CASSQDRVASGGYTF	TGTGCCAGCAGCCAGGACAGGGTGGCATCAGGTGGCTACACCTTC	TRBD1	-	TRBV7-2	TRBJ1-2
CASNLNELDTQYF	TGTGCCAGCAATCTTAATGAGTTGGATACGCAGTATTTT	-	-	TRBV9	TRBJ2-3
CASSYLAGGRNEQFF	TGTGCCAGCAGCTACCTAGCGGGGGGGCGCAATGAGCAGTTCTTC	TRBD2	-	TRBV5-6	TRBJ2-1
CASSQDLYEQYF	TGTGCCAGCAGTCAGGATCTTTACGAGCAGTACTTC	-	-	TRBV28	TRBJ2-7
CASRLRGGGTEAFF	TGTGCCAGTAGGCTCCGGGGAGGGGGCACTGAAGCTTTCTTT	-	-	TRBV19	TRBJ1-1
CASSVGSFSYNEQFF	TGTGCCAGCAGCGTCGGGTCTTTCTCCTACAATGAGCAGTTCTTC	-	-	TRBV11-3	TRBJ2-1
CASSLWGQGCTF	TGTGCCAGCAGTTTATGGGGACAGGGCTGCACCTTC	TRBD1	few	TRBV28	TRBJ1-2
CASSLRISWSNEQFF	TGTGCCAGCAGCTTAAGGATTAGCTGGAGCAATGAGCAGTTCTTC	-	-	TRBV7-2	TRBJ2-1
CASGGGGLAQHF	TGTGCTAGTGGCGGAGGGGGCCTTGCCCAGCATTTT	TRBD1	-	TRBV12-5	TRBJ1-5
CASIRGADQPQHF	TGTGCCAGCATCCGGGGGGCGGATCAGCCCCAGCATTTT	-	-	TRBV2	TRBJ1-5
CASSVNRVGEAFF	TGCGCCAGCAGTGTCAACAGGGTTGGGGAAGCTTTCTTT	-	few	TRBV10-1	TRBJ1-1
CASSEYTGGSDQPQHF	TGTGCCAGCAGTGAGTACACAGGGGGAAGTGATCAGCCCCAGCATTTT	TRBD1	-	TRBV6-1	TRBJ1-5
CASSFGLAGVTDTQYF	TGTGCCAGCAGCTTCGGACTAGCGGGAGTAACGGATACGCAGTATTTT	TRBD2	-	TRBV5-4	TRBJ2-3
CASSSPDRVKNYGYTF	TGTGCCAGCAGTTCGCCTGACAGGGTGAAAAACTATGGCTACACCTTC	TRBD1	-	TRBV28	TRBJ1-2
CASSLQQGVYGYTF	TGTGCCAGCAGCTTACAACAGGGTGTCTATGGCTACACCTTC	-	-	TRBV5-4	TRBJ1-2
CASSRSGGTDTQYF	TGTGCCAGCAGCCGTAGCGGGGGCACAGATACGCAGTATTTT	TRBD2	-	TRBV7-2	TRBJ2-3
CASSFRRTGGKLFF	TGTGCCAGCAGCTTCAGGCGGACGGGGGGAAAACTGTTTTTT	-	few	TRBV11-3	TRBJ1-4
CASSGTGDRGRGYNSPLHF	TGTGCCAGCAGTGGGACAGGGGACAGGGGGCGCGGGTATAATTCACCCCTCCACTTT	TRBD1	-	TRBV6-1	TRBJ1-6
CASSLQQGATSGYTF	TGTGCCAGCAGCTTGCAACAGGGGGCCACCAGTGGCTACACCTTC	TRBD1	-	TRBV11-2	TRBJ1-2